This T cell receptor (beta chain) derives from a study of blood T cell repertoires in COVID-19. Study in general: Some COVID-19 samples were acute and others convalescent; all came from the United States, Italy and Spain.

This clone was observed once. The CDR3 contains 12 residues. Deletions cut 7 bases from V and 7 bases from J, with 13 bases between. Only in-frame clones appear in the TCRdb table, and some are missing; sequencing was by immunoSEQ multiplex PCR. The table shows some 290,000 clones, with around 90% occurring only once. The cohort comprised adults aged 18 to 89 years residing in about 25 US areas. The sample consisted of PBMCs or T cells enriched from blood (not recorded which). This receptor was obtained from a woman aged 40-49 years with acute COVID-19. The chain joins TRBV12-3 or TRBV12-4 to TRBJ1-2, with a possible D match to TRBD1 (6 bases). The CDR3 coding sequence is TGTGCCAGCACCCTGGGGGCTGGTGGCTACACCTTC. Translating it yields CASTLGAGGYTF.